This T cell receptor (beta chain) was obtained from a study of T cells in Graves' hyperthyroidism and ophthalmopathy. Regarding the study as a whole: Among thyroid clonotypes expanded above 0.001, most also appeared in blood.

In regard to this clonotype: Its antigen remains unknown.

Amplified TCR beta CDR3 regions came from RNA transcripts. In the first-round RT-PCR of the TCR CDR3, the HTBI primer set was used. TCRdb used MiXCR to reprocess the multiplex PCR reads, holding one entry per CDR3 protein. The repertoire includes roughly 400,000 distinct CDR3 sequences, 20% to 25% of them detected once, and 70% to 75% sits in the top ten. The CDR3 is made up of 13 amino acids. Trimming shortened V by 1 base and J by 9 bases, and 13 bases separated the two germline ends. The germline CDR1 and CDR2 sequences are SQVTM and ANQGSEA. Sequencing used blood. The V and J genes are TRBV29-1 and TRBJ2-1; D is possibly TRBD2 (5 bases). This clonotype was obtained from a man aged 50 to 59 with Graves' hyperthyroidism. CDR3 in amino acids: CSVEGALAAEQFF. CDR3 nucleotide sequence: TGCAGCGTTGAAGGTGCGCTAGCCGCTGAGCAGTTCTTC.